The T cell receptor (beta chain) under discussion was sequenced for a study of T cell clusters in autoimmune cytopenias. TRB rearrangements were amplified by touch-down multiplex PCR with mixed TRB-A/B primers. After re-calling the multiplex PCR reads, TCRdb lists one entry per CDR3 protein, DNA absent. Listed are 4,500 to 5,500 distinct CDR3 sequences; 45% to 65% falls within the top ten. Study-level findings and limits: No cluster-lack signature appeared between secondary cytopenia and chronic lymphocytic leukemia patients, apparently due to lymphoma masking.

Concerning this clonotype itself: Its target is unknown.

Each sample's input was 250 to 300 ng genomic DNA, roughly 40,000 genome equivalents. Another study also made use of these data, one on T cell repertoires in aging, cancer and after chemotherapy. This second report adds: Paired samples before and after chemotherapy came from chronic lymphocytic leukemia patients on fludarabine- or bendamustine-based regimens. In healthy donors, age-related TCR diversity loss mainly reflected lost richness. Across the chemotherapy interval, each cancer cohort showed higher median generation probability, suggesting thymic rebound.

Specimen: peripheral blood. This TCR derives from a human donor with chronic lymphocytic leukemia. The donor label of this sample is uncertain.

CDR3 sequence reads: CASRTFDSRKTNYGYTF. The chain couples TRBV27 to TRBJ1-2; TCRdb selects TRBD1, and the lack of DNA leaves this call unchecked. The CDR3 has 17 residues. Germline loops: CDR1 MNHEY, CDR2 SMNVEV (reference sequence).